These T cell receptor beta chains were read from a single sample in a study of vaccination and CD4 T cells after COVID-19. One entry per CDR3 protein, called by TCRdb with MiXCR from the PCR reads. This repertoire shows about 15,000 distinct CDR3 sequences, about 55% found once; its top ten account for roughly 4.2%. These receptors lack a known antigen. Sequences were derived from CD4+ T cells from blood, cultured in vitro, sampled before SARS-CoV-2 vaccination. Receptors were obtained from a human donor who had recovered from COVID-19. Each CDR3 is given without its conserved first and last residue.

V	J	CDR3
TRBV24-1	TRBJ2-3	ATSETGGTDTQY
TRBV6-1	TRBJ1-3	ASKRGEASGNTIY
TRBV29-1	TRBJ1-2	SVEVSGTADSGYT
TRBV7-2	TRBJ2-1	ASTELAPYNEQF
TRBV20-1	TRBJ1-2	SASHSANYGYT
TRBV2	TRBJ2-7	ASSESVRAQY
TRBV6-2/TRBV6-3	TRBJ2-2	ASGQPGLAGGANTGELF
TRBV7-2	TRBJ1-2	ASSRGQGIYGYT
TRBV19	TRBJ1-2	ASSIPGYGYGYT
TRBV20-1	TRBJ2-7	SARGGPGLAGARSYEQY
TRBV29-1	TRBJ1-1	SARHGKNTEAF
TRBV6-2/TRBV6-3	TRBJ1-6	ASSYGVGNSPLH
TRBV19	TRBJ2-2	ASSIGSSGELF
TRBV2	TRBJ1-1	ASSERGNTEAF
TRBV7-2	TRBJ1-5	ASRKDNYSNQPQH
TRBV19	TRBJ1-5	ASKTGGHQPQH
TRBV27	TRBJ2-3	ASRVWGADTQY
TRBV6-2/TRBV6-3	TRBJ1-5	ASANPNQPQH
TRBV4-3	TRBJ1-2	ASSQDRSPYYGYT
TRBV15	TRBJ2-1	ATSSRRDYNEQF
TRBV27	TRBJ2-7	ASSGTGSYEQY
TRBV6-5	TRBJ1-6	ASSYPPTRNSPLH
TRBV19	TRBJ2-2	ASSVPGQTTAGELF
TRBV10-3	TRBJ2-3	AISLVSKDTQY
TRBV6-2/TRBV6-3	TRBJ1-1	ASSYSIGGEAF
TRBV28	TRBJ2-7	ASSSPLGAYEQY
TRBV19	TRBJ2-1	ASSIAIGVNEQF
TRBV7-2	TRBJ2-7	AAGRPPSYEQY
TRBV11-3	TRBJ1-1	ASSGGGVNTEAF
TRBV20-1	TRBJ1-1	SADTEMNTEAF
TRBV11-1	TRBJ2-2	ASSLVLNTGELF
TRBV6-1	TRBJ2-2	ASSKGQLGTGELF
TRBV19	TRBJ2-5	ASSISVQETQY
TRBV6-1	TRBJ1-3	ASTHGAGMGNTIY
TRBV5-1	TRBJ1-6	ASSLQQASPLH
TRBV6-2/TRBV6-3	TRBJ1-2	ASSGPPGNLNGYT
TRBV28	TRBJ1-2	ASSPQGSYGYT
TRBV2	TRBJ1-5	ASTEQRPINQPQH
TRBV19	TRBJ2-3	ASSTLPRAEQY
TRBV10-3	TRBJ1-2	AISEGQSGGGYGYT
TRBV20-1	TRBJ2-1	SASGVTDEQF
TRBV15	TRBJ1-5	ATSRDRVDQPQH
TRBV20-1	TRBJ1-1	SASRGQGNTEAF
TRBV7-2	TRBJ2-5	ASSLGPGRYQETQY
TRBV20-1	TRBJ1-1	SANYLLRQGEAF
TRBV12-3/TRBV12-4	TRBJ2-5	ASSLAEQTQY
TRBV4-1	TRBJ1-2	ASSRGPGGADGYT
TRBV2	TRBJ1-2	ASKDSRGDGYT
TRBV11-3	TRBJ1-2	ASSSLSGQGNGYT
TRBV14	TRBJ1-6	ASSHRTGHNSPLH
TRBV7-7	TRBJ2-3	ASSSGLNTDTQY
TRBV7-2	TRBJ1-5	ASSLDRQGHQPQH
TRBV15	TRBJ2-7	ATSREDRGSYEQY
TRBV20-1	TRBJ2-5	SASVSGRRAETQY
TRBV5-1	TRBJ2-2	ASSRPGQGSTGELF
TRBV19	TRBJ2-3	ASRSRRSGTDTQY
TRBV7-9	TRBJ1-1	ASSSTTTGRTEAF
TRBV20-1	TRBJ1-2	SASGQGDYT
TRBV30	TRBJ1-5	AWSVSGLGQPQH